This T cell receptor beta chain derives from a study of early T cells in non-severe SARS-CoV-2 infection. Each CDR3 protein gets one entry after TCRdb re-called the 5' RACE reads with MiXCR. The sample comprises over 70,000 distinct CDR3 sequences, about 14% of which are singletons, and roughly 3.7% rests with the top ten. CDR1 and CDR2 from the germline V gene are LGHDT and YNNKEL (reference sequence). V shed 6 bases and J shed 5 bases, with 13 bases lying between them. The CDR3 loop spans 13 amino acids. This clonotype was observed a handful of times. This rearrangement joins TRBV3-1 to TRBJ1-1, with D possibly matching TRBD1 (6 bases). The source was whole blood, collected at baseline. The TCR comes from an adult who was a healthcare worker with PCR-confirmed SARS-CoV-2 infection or an uninfected control (not recorded which). The CDR3 bases are TGTGCCAGCAGTTCGAAGGGGGGAACTGAAGCTTTCTTT. Protein product: CASSSKGGTEAFF. Together with reference TRBV3-1 and TRBJ1-1, the CDR3 gives the full variable domain: DTAVSQTPKYLVTQMGNDKSIKCEQNLGHDTMYWYKQDSKKFLKIMFSYNNKELIINETVPNRFSPKSPDKAHLNLHINSLELGDSAVYFCASSSKGGTEAFFGQGTRLTVV.